The 19 T cell receptor beta chains below were found in one sample sequenced in a study of T cell repertoires in cytomegalovirus infection. MiXCR, applied by TCRdb to the reads, yields one record per CDR3 protein. The table records about 260,000 distinct CDR3 sequences, roughly 15% of them present only once. The sample comprised PBMCs. The receptor set was obtained from a human donor in good health (CMV status not recorded). Some clones in this sample may be carry-over from other donors' samples.

This clonotype has ten or more counts. This sequence joins TRBV20-1 and TRBJ2-3; D perhaps matches TRBD2 (7 bases). The CDR3 sequence is 14 residues long. Trimming removed 4 bases at V and 3 bases at J, with 14 bases between. CDR1 is DFQATT, CDR2 SNEGSKA, per germline (reference sequence). The CDR3 region is CSAIGAGTTDTQYF. In DNA form, the CDR3 reads TGCAGTGCTATTGGAGCGGGGACAACAGATACGCAGTATTTT.

This clonotype has more than one count but fewer than ten. This chain links TRBV5-4 with TRBJ2-2; 7 nucleotides line up with TRBD1. CDR3 size: 15 residues. Germline values: CDR1 SGHNT, CDR2 YYREEE (reference sequence). Trimming at V came to 0 bases and at J to 5 bases, leaving 4 bases not matched to a gene. CDR3 amino acids: CASSLGQGETGELFF. CDR3 nucleotides: TGTGCCAGCAGCTTGGGACAGGGCGAAACCGGGGAGCTGTTTTTT.

This clonotype was picked up many times. CDR3 region: CASSPGSFGEQYF. CDR3 nucleotides: TGTGCCAGCAGCCCAGGGTCTTTCGGCGAGCAGTACTTC. This sequence joins TRBV7-2 and TRBJ2-7; TRBD1 is a possible D gene (5 bases). Trimming removed 5 bases at V and 6 bases at J, with 14 bases between. CDR1 is SGHTA and CDR2 is FQGNSA in the germline V gene. The CDR3 loop spans 13 amino acids.

This clonotype has a handful of counts. In nucleotides, the CDR3 is TGTGCCAGCCAGGTTGGTAACACTGAAGCTTTCTTT. This translates into CASQVGNTEAFF. The rearrangement joins TRBV28 to TRBJ1-1; D unclear. The CDR3 length is 12 residues. Germline values: CDR1 MDHEN, CDR2 SYDVKM. V gave up 8 bases and J gave up 2 bases, with 9 bases separating them.

In its sample, this clonotype was seen a few times. The chain recombines TRBV28 with TRBJ1-4, with D perhaps matching TRBD1 (6 bases). Germline V CDR1 and CDR2: MDHEN, SYDVKM. This CDR3 region has 15 residues. V was cut by 6 bases and J by 7 bases, with 18 bases left in between. The CDR3 nucleotides are TGTGCCAGCAGCCGCCTCACAGGGTTTTCTGAAAAACTGTTTTTT. Amino acid sequence: CASSRLTGFSEKLFF.

The genes are TRBV25-1 and TRBJ1-4; TRBD1 matches 8 bases. This CDR3 region has 16 residues. Germline V gene sequence: CDR1 MGHDK, CDR2 SYGVNS. Trimming removed 3 bases from V and 8 bases from J; junction bases left unmatched: 11. CDR3 in amino acids: CASSDGSRTGSEKLFF. The CDR3 DNA sequence: TGTGCCAGCAGTGATGGAAGCCGGACAGGGTCGGAAAAACTGTTTTTT.

This clonotype was recorded a few times. The chain employs TRBV29-1 and TRBJ2-1, with 8 bases matching TRBD2. Unmatched junction bases numbered 1, after V lost 5 bases and J lost 1 base. Germline lookup yields CDR1 SQVTM and CDR2 ANQGSEA. The CDR3 is made up of 13 amino acids. The CDR3 sequence is CSVSGSSYNEQFF. CDR3 bases: TGCAGCGTTAGCGGGAGTTCCTACAATGAGCAGTTCTTC.

This clonotype was picked up many times. V is TRBV7-9 and J is TRBJ2-7; D might be TRBD2 (5 bases). Between the trimmed V and J ends, which lost 5 bases and 4 bases, there was a span of 21 bases. This CDR3 has 16 residues. Germline values: CDR1 SEHNR, CDR2 FQNEAQ (reference sequence). In DNA form, the CDR3 reads TGTGCCAGCAGCCTTTCCCCACTAGTCACCCCGTACGAGCAGTACTTC. It is translated as CASSLSPLVTPYEQYF.

This clonotype occurred many times. The rearrangement links TRBV12-3 or TRBV12-4 to TRBJ1-1; no definite D call. This CDR3 comprises 12 residues. Trimming shortened V by 2 bases and J by 6 bases, and 7 bases separated the two germline ends. The CDR3 loop reads CASSLSEAEAFF. The DNA of the CDR3 is TGTGCCAGCAGTTTATCGGAAGCTGAAGCTTTCTTT.

This chain connects TRBV19 to TRBJ2-3; TRBD1 matches 8 bases. J lost 4 bases, V lost 5 bases, and 20 bases had no gene match. The CDR3 totals 19 residues. CDR1 is LNHDA, CDR2 SQIVND, per germline (reference sequence). CDR3 DNA sequence: TGTGCCAGTAGTGCCGAACCCGACAGGGGCTTCAAACGGCCAGATACGCAGTATTTT. Translating gives CASSAEPDRGFKRPDTQYF.

J is TRBJ2-3 and V is TRBV29-1, with TRBD1 matching over 9 bases. J lost 2 bases, V lost 7 bases, and 4 bases had no gene match. This CDR3 comprises 13 residues. The germline V gene encodes CDR1 SQVTM and CDR2 ANQGSEA. CDR3 sequence reads: CSAGTGLTDTQYF. The CDR3 nucleotides read TGCAGCGCCGGGACAGGGCTCACAGATACGCAGTATTTT.

A note on this clonotype: A much larger clone lies one base from this, so it may be a read error. This sequence joins TRBV19 and TRBJ1-1, with a possible D match to TRBD1 (6 bases). CDR1 and CDR2 (germline): LNHDA, SQIVND (reference sequence). V shed 8 bases and J shed 1 base, with 17 bases lying between them. The CDR3 has 15 residues. The CDR3 sequence: CASGARDTWNTEAFF. The CDR3, as DNA: TGTGCCAGTGGGGCACGGGACACCTGGAACACTGAAGCTTTCTTT.

The chain combines TRBV20-1 with TRBJ2-3; D ambiguous. With 8 bases removed from V and 6 bases from J, the gap between germline ends came to 30 bases. In germline, CDR1 is DFQATT, CDR2 SNEGSKA (reference sequence). The CDR3 totals 17 residues. CDR3: CSTSIGSLSDRRDTQYF. The CDR3 nucleotides read TGCAGTACCTCAATCGGGTCATTGAGTGATAGACGGGATACGCAGTATTTT.

In DNA, the CDR3 is TGTGCCAGCTCACCAGGATTCCTCCCCTCGACAGGGACTGGCTATGGCTACACCTTC. This gives the protein CASSPGFLPSTGTGYGYTF. V gene TRBV18 combines with J gene TRBJ1-2; 7 bases are shared with TRBD1. Germline V gene lookup returns CDR1 KGHSH and CDR2 LQKENI. Trimming took 2 bases from V and 4 from J; bases not matched to a gene: 19. This CDR3 region has 19 residues.

This clonotype was observed a handful of times. The V gene is TRBV29-1, the J gene TRBJ1-3; 7 bases fit TRBD1. V was clipped by 5 bases and J by 3 bases; unmatched bases: 7. CDR3 length: 14 residues. Germline V gene lookup returns CDR1 SQVTM and CDR2 ANQGSEA. CDR3 amino acids: CSVSDRVGGNTIYF. In nucleotides, the CDR3 is TGCAGCGTTTCCGACAGGGTGGGTGGAAACACCATATATTTT.

The chain joins TRBV28 to TRBJ2-7; D possibly corresponds to TRBD2 (5 bases). The CDR3 totals 13 residues. The V end lost 7 bases, the J end lost 3 bases, and 13 bases lay between the germline ends. CDR1 and CDR2 from the germline V gene are MDHEN and SYDVKM. The DNA for the CDR3 is TGTGCCAGCATAAGTTTGAGGGACTACGAGCAGTACTTC. It codes for CASISLRDYEQYF.

The gene calls are TRBV28 and TRBJ1-2, with TRBD1 matching 12 bases. The junction had 11 bases not matched to a gene; V was cut back by 4 bases and J by 5 bases. Germline loops: CDR1 MDHEN, CDR2 SYDVKM. This CDR3 has 17 residues. The chain's CDR3 is CASSYPEGQGASYGYTF. Written as DNA, the CDR3 is TGTGCCAGCAGTTACCCCGAGGGACAGGGGGCAAGTTATGGCTACACCTTC.

A few counts support this clonotype. V gene TRBV7-6 combines with J gene TRBJ2-7, with 7 bases that match TRBD1. After removal of 7 bases from V and 7 bases from J, the junction contained 10 bases not matched to a gene. Looked up from germline, CDR1 is SGHVS and CDR2 is FNYEAQ. The CDR3 consists of 13 residues. CDR3: CASTASDRDEQYF. In nucleotides, the CDR3 is TGTGCCAGCACCGCCTCAGACAGGGATGAGCAGTACTTC. The full variable domain, its missing parts supplied by reference TRBV7-6 and TRBJ2-7, is GAGVSQSPRYKVTKRGQDVALRCDPISGHVSLYWYRQALGQGPEFLTYFNYEAQQDKSGLPNDRFSAERPEGSISTLTIQRTEQRDSAMYRCASTASDRDEQYFGPGTRLTVT.

The genes are TRBV12-3 or TRBV12-4 and TRBJ1-1; TRBD1 matches at 8 bases. This CDR3 has 12 residues. V lost 8 bases, J lost 10 bases, and 9 bases stayed unmatched. CDR3 amino acids: CASRGQGGRAFF. DNA for the CDR3: TGTGCCAGCCGAGGACAGGGTGGACGAGCTTTCTTT.